One sample yielded the 5 T cell receptor beta chains listed below, sequenced in a study of T cell changes during pregnancy in multiple sclerosis. Generated by immunoSEQ multiplex PCR, the TCRdb table keeps only in-frame clones and is missing some. The sample carries about 84,000 clones, approximately 95% recorded once. The source was peripheral blood, collected in the second trimester of pregnancy. All receptors derive from a female donor in good health, enrolled as a control in a pregnancy study.

The V and J genes are TRBV7-9 and TRBJ1-5; D gene unclear. From germline, CDR1 is SEHNR and CDR2 FQNEAQ (reference sequence). The CDR3 has 15 residues. Trimming removed 1 base at V and 0 bases at J, with 7 bases between. CDR3 bases: TGTGCCAGCAGCTTAGGGAGGAATAGCAATCAGCCCCAGCATTTT. Its protein is CASSLGRNSNQPQHF.

This clone appeared a single time. The chain is built from TRBV19 and TRBJ1-5; D gene unclear. The germline V and J ends were trimmed by 8 bases and 0 bases, with 8 bases remaining between them. The CDR3 is 13 residues long. Germline V CDR1 and CDR2: LNHDA, SQIVND (reference sequence). The CDR3 coding sequence is TGTGCCAGTGGCAGTTATAGCAATCAGCCCCAGCATTTT. Amino acid sequence: CASGSYSNQPQHF.

The genes are TRBV5-1 and TRBJ1-1; 7 bases match TRBD1. Trimming cost V 3 bases and J 5 bases; bases outside gene matches: 10. From germline, CDR1 is SGHRS and CDR2 YFSETQ. The CDR3 contains 15 residues. DNA of the CDR3: TGCGCCAGCAGCTCTTCGGACAGGCCGGGGACTGAAGCTTTCTTT. Translating gives CASSSSDRPGTEAFF.

The rearrangement joins TRBV30 to TRBJ1-1, with 9 bases matching TRBD1. The V gene end was trimmed by 7 bases and the J gene end by 2 bases; junction bases not matched to a gene: 8. The CDR3 has 14 amino acids. From germline, CDR1 is GTSNPN and CDR2 SVGIG (reference sequence). CDR3 sequence (DNA): TGTGCCTCCCGACAGGGGGTCATAAACACTGAAGCTTTCTTT. Protein sequence: CASRQGVINTEAFF.

The chain uses TRBV20-1 and TRBJ2-5; weak D call: TRBD1 (5 bases). The end of the DNA is better explained by TRBJ2-7, so the J call may be wrong. The CDR3 extends over 11 amino acids. The V gene's germline CDR1 is DFQATT and CDR2 SNEGSKA (reference sequence). DNA of the CDR3: TGCAGTGGCCAGGGCAGCTACGAGCAGTACTTC. This gives the protein CSGQGSYEQYF.